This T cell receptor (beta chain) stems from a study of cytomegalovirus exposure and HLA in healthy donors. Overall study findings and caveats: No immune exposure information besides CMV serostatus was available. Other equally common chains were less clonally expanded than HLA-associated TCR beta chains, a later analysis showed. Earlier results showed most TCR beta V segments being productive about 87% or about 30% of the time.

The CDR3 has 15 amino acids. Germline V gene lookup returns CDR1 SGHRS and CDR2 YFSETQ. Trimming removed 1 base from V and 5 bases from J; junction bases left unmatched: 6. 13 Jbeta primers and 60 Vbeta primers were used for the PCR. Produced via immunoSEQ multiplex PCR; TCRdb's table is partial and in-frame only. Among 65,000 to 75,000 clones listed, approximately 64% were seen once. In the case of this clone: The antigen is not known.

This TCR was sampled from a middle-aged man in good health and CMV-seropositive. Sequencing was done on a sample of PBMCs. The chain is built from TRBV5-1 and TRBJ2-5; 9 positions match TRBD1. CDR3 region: CASSLLTGGEETQYF. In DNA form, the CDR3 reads TGCGCCAGCAGCTTGTTAACAGGGGGCGAGGAGACCCAGTACTTC.